The 12 T cell receptor beta chains below come from one sample, sequenced in a study of blood T cell repertoires in COVID-19. Generated by immunoSEQ multiplex PCR, the TCRdb table keeps only in-frame clones and is missing some. The table includes about 140,000 clones, 84% detected once. Source material: peripheral blood. The receptors stem from a man aged 25-40 years with COVID-19, enrolled during active disease.

This clone occurred once. The chain combines TRBV5-1 with TRBJ2-7; TRBD1 matches at 9 bases. CDR1 and CDR2 from the germline V gene are SGHRS and YFSETQ. V gave up 4 bases and J gave up 6 bases; unmatched junction bases: 8. CDR3 size: 14 residues. CDR3 amino acids: CASSRGQGRGEQYF. The CDR3 bases are TGCGCCAGCAGCCGCGGACAGGGGAGGGGCGAGCAGTACTTC.

The chain is built from TRBV7-2 and TRBJ1-6; the match to TRBD1 covers 9 bases. Trimming cost V 6 bases and J 9 bases; bases outside gene matches: 9. CDR1 is SGHTA, CDR2 FQGNSA, per germline. This CDR3 is built from 15 residues. CDR3 sequence reads: CASSFTGGEGSPLHF. Here the CDR3 DNA reads TGTGCCAGCAGTTTTACAGGGGGCGAAGGTTCACCCCTCCACTTT.

The chain links TRBV19 to TRBJ1-5; TRBD1 matches at 10 bases. Germline CDR1 LNHDA, CDR2 SQIVND (reference sequence). V was clipped by 2 bases and J by 7 bases; unmatched bases: 8. The CDR3 has 16 residues. Written as DNA, the CDR3 is TGTGCCAGTAGTATACCGGGACAGGGGATTCGGCAGCCCCAGCATTTT. The encoded protein is CASSIPGQGIRQPQHF.

V is TRBV5-4 and J is TRBJ1-3, with D tentatively TRBD1 (5 bases). The V gene lost 2 bases and the J gene lost 3 bases, with 12 bases spanning the gap. Germline loops: CDR1 SGHNT, CDR2 YYREEE (reference sequence). The CDR3 totals 15 residues. The CDR3 DNA reads TGTGCCAGCAGCTTTCCCAGGGATCGTGGAAACACCATATATTTT. It codes for CASSFPRDRGNTIYF.

The chain recombines TRBV5-1 with TRBJ1-4; D is undetermined. Trimming removed 6 bases at V and 10 bases at J, with 22 bases between. The CDR3 totals 15 residues. Looked up from germline, CDR1 is SGHRS and CDR2 is YFSETQ. DNA for the CDR3: TGCGCCAGCACCCCCACCGGGTCCATTTTGAGAAAACTGTTTTTT. This encodes CASTPTGSILRKLFF.

The rearrangement links TRBV9 to TRBJ2-3; 10 bases agree with TRBD2. The CDR3 covers 16 residues. Germline trimming cut 4 bases from V and 3 bases from J; bases unmatched to any gene: 8. Germline V CDR1 and CDR2: SGDLS, YYNGEE. The CDR3 nucleotides are TGTGCCAGCAGCACCCCGGGACTAGCGCTAACAGATACGCAGTATTTT. This gives the protein CASSTPGLALTDTQYF.

The chain links TRBV3-1 (or the pseudogene TRBV3-2) to TRBJ2-1; unclear D gene. Germline CDR1 LGHDT, CDR2 YNNKEL (reference sequence). V was pared by 7 bases and J by 9 bases, with 10 bases between. The length of the CDR3 is 11 residues. The CDR3 sequence: CASTHLTEQFF. The CDR3 bases are TGTGCCAGCACCCACCTAACTGAGCAGTTCTTC.

The chain joins TRBV10-3 to TRBJ2-7; D may be TRBD1 (6 bases). CDR3 length: 15 amino acids. V was trimmed by 4 bases and J by 3 bases, leaving 16 bases between them. The germline CDR1 and CDR2 sequences are ENHRY and SYGVKD. For the CDR3, the DNA is TGTGCCATCAGTGGGGGGCCACGGCTGGTCTACGAGCAGTACTTC. It yields the protein CAISGGPRLVYEQYF.

The V and J genes are TRBV5-6 and TRBJ1-4; D may be TRBD1 (6 bases). This CDR3 has 13 residues. V was shortened by 2 bases and J by 8 bases, with 10 bases between the two germline ends. Germline CDR1 reads SGHDT; CDR2 reads YYEEEE. The CDR3 spells CASSLGQREKLFF. CDR3 bases: TGTGCCAGCAGCTTAGGACAGCGGGAAAAACTGTTTTTT.

The chain joins TRBV2 to TRBJ2-3, with D possibly TRBD2 on 6 matching bases. The CDR3 runs 16 residues. V gave up 2 bases and J gave up 1 base, with 13 bases separating them. Germline assignment: CDR1 SNHLY and CDR2 FYNNEI. The CDR3: CASSETSLRGTDTQYF. As DNA, the CDR3 is TGTGCCAGCAGTGAAACTAGCTTGAGGGGCACAGATACGCAGTATTTT.

The J gene is TRBJ1-1, the V gene TRBV4-1; a weak D match, TRBD1 (6 bases). The CDR3 totals 14 residues. V gave up 1 base and J gave up 4 bases, with 10 bases separating them. Germline CDR1 is MGHRA and CDR2 is YSYEKL. This chain's CDR3 is CASSQVRGPTEAFF. CDR3 coding DNA: TGCGCCAGCAGCCAAGTCAGGGGCCCCACTGAAGCTTTCTTT.

This rearrangement joins TRBV19 to TRBJ1-5; 7 positions match TRBD1. This CDR3 spans 16 amino acids. Losses at the gene ends were 8 bases for V and 0 bases for J; bases not matched to a gene: 10. CDR1 is LNHDA, CDR2 SQIVND, per germline (reference sequence). The CDR3 reads CASSIRDSHSNQPQHF. CDR3 in DNA: TGTGCCAGTTCCATCCGGGACAGTCATAGCAATCAGCCCCAGCATTTT.